This record covers a single T cell receptor (beta chain). Its cognate antigen is unknown. This CDR3 is built from 12 residues. TRB cDNA was prepared as libraries by UMI-labeled 5' RACE. TCRdb re-called the 5' RACE reads, yielding one record per CDR3 amino acid sequence without DNA. In all, the sample yields around 50,000 distinct CDR3 sequences. These data belong to a study of CXCR3-negative and CXCR3-positive naive CD8 T cells. Study in general: Overall TRB read output was approximately 140 million, and each library contained about 1.5 +/- 0.3 million reads. Whole-study findings and limits: The study found more hydrophobic TRB CDR3s in CXCR3-positive naive cells than in CXCR3-negative naive cells. Memory, not naive, CXCR3-negative and CXCR3-positive cells differed in TRBV-TRBJ usage.

What was sequenced was naive CXCR3+ CD8+ T cells from blood. This sample's subset: CD45RO-CCR7+CD27+CD95- naive CD8+ T cells expressing CXCR3 (TNR3+). The rearrangement joins TRBV12-3 or TRBV12-4 to TRBJ2-1. The TCR sequence derives from a human donor in good health. Some clones in this sample may be carry-over from other donors' samples. CDR3 sequence: CASSLIGNEQFF.